Sequencing of this TCR beta chain was carried out in a study of regulatory T cells in long-lasting Graves disease. Study results and limitations: Persistent-disease Graves' patients showed less TCR diversity than new cases. Gene preferences differed: TRBV28, TRBJ1-2, TRBJ2-5 in persistent cases.

The CDR3 loop spans 14 amino acids. Trimming left V 0 bases short and J 0 bases short, with 6 bases between. Per germline, CDR1 SGHRS and CDR2 YFSETQ. This clonotype was seen ten or more times. Its antigen is as yet unknown. To make TCR beta libraries, researchers used iRepertoire HTBI primers and Arm-PCR of CDR3 regions. TCRdb passed the multiplex PCR reads through MiXCR, listing each CDR3 protein once. The data contain roughly 520,000 distinct CDR3 sequences, around 12% of them singletons. The time point was: newly diagnosed GD, antithyroid drugs for less than 3 months. The TCR library was made from RNA extracted from PBMCs. This same sample was also taken into another study, of T cells in Graves' hyperthyroidism and ophthalmopathy. According to that study: HTBI primers were used for first-round RT-PCR of the TCR CDR3.

This chain connects TRBV5-1 to TRBJ1-1; no clear D. This TCR derives from a woman in her 30s with Graves disease. The sequenced sample was peripheral blood mononuclear cells (PBMCs), obtained at new diagnosis, from a patient treated with antithyroid drugs. CDR3 amino acids: CASSLENMNTEAFF. CDR3 DNA sequence: TGCGCCAGCAGCTTGGAGAACATGAACACTGAAGCTTTCTTT.